This T cell receptor beta chain comes out of a study of T cells in Graves' hyperthyroidism and ophthalmopathy. This clonotype appeared a few times. As yet, its antigen is unknown. The CDR3 regions of TCR beta were amplified from RNA transcripts. Primed by the HTBI set, a first-round RT-PCR was run on the TCR CDR3. TCRdb analysed the multiplex PCR reads with MiXCR anew, one entry per CDR3 protein. Here the sample spans under 350,000 distinct CDR3 sequences, 12% to 15% being singletons. V was pared by 3 bases and J by 1 base, with 13 bases between. Looked up from germline, CDR1 is SGHKS and CDR2 is YYEKEE (reference sequence). The CDR3 loop spans 15 amino acids. Findings of the study overall: The model's output predicted ophthalmopathy at a median of roughly 6.9 months prior to onset.

The chain links TRBV5-5 to TRBJ2-5, with D tentatively TRBD2 (6 bases). The clonotype originates from a woman between 40 and 50 years old with Graves' hyperthyroidism. The sample consisted of blood. For the CDR3, the DNA is TGTGCCAGCAGCTGGATGGGGCGGGGCCAAGAGACCCAGTACTTC. Amino acids: CASSWMGRGQETQYF.